The entry below describes one TCR beta chain. The sample originates from a study of blood T cell repertoires in COVID-19. Background on the study: From T cells, B-cell-depleted T cells, or PBMCs came the material, which was cDNA or gDNA.

In the authors' methods: It was from reference gene primer amplification that nucleated cell counts were estimated. TCRdb's copy holds only in-frame clones and misses some; the assay was immunoSEQ multiplex PCR. The V and J calls and clone size are taken from that table; D and trimming were inferred from the DNA. This sample has fewer than 500,000 clones, with more than 75% found just once. The CDR3 totals 17 residues. The V end was cut by 5 bases, the J end by 0 bases, with 18 bases between. Per the germline V gene, CDR1 is LNHNV and CDR2 is YYDKDF (reference sequence). This rearrangement joins TRBV15 to TRBJ2-3; weak D call: TRBD2 (6 bases). The sequenced sample was PBMCs or T cells enriched from blood (not recorded which). The clonotype originates from a woman under 40 with acute COVID-19. The CDR3 DNA sequence: TGTGCCACCAGCTACCCGAAGGGTGGAGGGAGCACAGATACGCAGTATTTT. It is translated as CATSYPKGGGSTDTQYF.